Below are 13 T cell receptor beta chains sequenced from a single sample in a study of T-cell memory formation after mild COVID-19. TCRdb fed the 5' RACE reads into MiXCR, producing one record per CDR3 protein. Found here are tens of thousands of distinct CDR3 sequences, roughly 7.2% of them singletons; the top ten hold 0.6% to 1%. The specimen sequenced was PBMCs or a T cell subset sorted from them (not recorded which). Receptors originate from an adult who had mild COVID-19 (a few samples of this study predate the infection). Cell type and time point are not known.

The rearrangement links TRBV27 to TRBJ1-2; D remains ambiguous. The CDR3 has 13 amino acids. Deletions cut 2 bases from V and 4 bases from J, with 8 bases between. Germline loops: CDR1 MNHEY, CDR2 SMNVEV (reference sequence). CDR3 coding DNA: TGTGCCAGCAGTTTAGAGGGATCCTATGGCTACACCTTC. This encodes CASSLEGSYGYTF.

The table lists this clonotype with many counts. This chain uses TRBV7-2 with TRBJ2-1, with D possibly matching TRBD2 (6 bases). Germline values: CDR1 SGHTA, CDR2 FQGNSA. With 5 bases removed from V and 0 bases from J, the gap between germline ends came to 14 bases. This CDR3 is built from 16 residues. The CDR3 sequence: CASSLGGRGSYNEQFF. The DNA of the CDR3 is TGTGCCAGCAGCCTCGGGGGACGGGGCTCCTACAATGAGCAGTTCTTC.

This clonotype has at least ten counts. The chain employs TRBV29-1 and TRBJ1-2, with TRBD1 identical over 9 bases. Trimming cost V 7 bases and J 4 bases; bases outside gene matches: 10. Germline CDR1 SQVTM, CDR2 ANQGSEA. This CDR3 comprises 14 residues. CDR3 loop: CSATPGTGPYGYTF. CDR3 nucleotides: TGCAGCGCTACACCCGGGACAGGGCCCTATGGCTACACCTTC.

This clonotype was recorded many times. The chain has TRBV28 and TRBJ2-1; no definite D call. Germline CDR1 and CDR2: MDHEN and SYDVKM. Trimming removed 7 bases from V and 0 bases from J, with 10 bases in between. The CDR3 has 14 amino acids. The CDR3 DNA sequence: TGTGCCAGCAAGACGTCGAGCTCCTACAATGAGCAGTTCTTC. Protein sequence: CASKTSSSYNEQFF.

At least ten counts were recorded for this clonotype. The chain joins TRBV9 to TRBJ2-2; perhaps D is TRBD1 or TRBD2 (5 bases each). This CDR3 spans 14 amino acids. Between the trimmed V and J ends, which lost 0 bases and 7 bases, there was a span of 10 bases. Germline V gene sequence: CDR1 SGDLS, CDR2 YYNGEE. CDR3 protein: CASSVASGRGELFF. In DNA form, the CDR3 reads TGTGCCAGCAGCGTAGCTTCGGGGCGCGGGGAGCTGTTTTTT.

This clonotype was counted many times. This chain connects TRBV30 to TRBJ1-5, with D possibly being TRBD1 (5 bases). V was cut by 5 bases and J by 5 bases, with 13 bases left in between. Germline assignment: CDR1 GTSNPN and CDR2 SVGIG (reference sequence). The CDR3 runs to 13 residues. The DNA of the CDR3 is TGTGCCTGGGGGACGATAGAATATCAGCCCCAGCATTTT. This translates into CAWGTIEYQPQHF.

This clonotype appeared many times. J is TRBJ2-1 and V is TRBV9; D might be TRBD2 (5 bases). The V and J ends lost 3 bases and 8 bases respectively, with 18 bases between them. Germline V gene sequence: CDR1 SGDLS, CDR2 YYNGEE. This CDR3 spans 15 amino acids. The CDR3 is CASSGGSSGWDEQFF. CDR3 coding DNA: TGTGCCAGCAGCGGAGGGTCTTCAGGTTGGGATGAGCAGTTCTTC.

This clonotype was seen a few times. V gene TRBV7-2 combines with J gene TRBJ1-4, with a weak D call TRBD1 (5 bases). Trimming stripped 3 bases from V and 11 bases from J, with 16 bases between. CDR3 size: 14 residues. Germline loops: CDR1 SGHTA, CDR2 FQGNSA. As DNA, the CDR3 is TGTGCCAGCAGCTTTACCGGGGGTGTGCGGAAACTGTTTTTT. Translating it yields CASSFTGGVRKLFF.

The table lists this clonotype with many counts. This sequence joins TRBV27 and TRBJ2-1; 12 bases are a match to TRBD2. V lost 6 bases and J lost 9; bases outside the gene matches: 9. The CDR3 is 15 amino acids. Germline V gene data show CDR1 as MNHEY and CDR2 as SMNVEV (reference sequence). The CDR3 nucleotides are TGTGCCAGCAGCAGAACTAGCGGGGGGTTCATTGAGCAGTTCTTC. Its translation is CASSRTSGGFIEQFF.

This clonotype was counted between two and nine times. This chain connects TRBV5-1 to TRBJ2-1, with 10 nucleotides matching TRBD1. The CDR3 is made up of 16 amino acids. Germline V gives CDR1 SGHRS, CDR2 YFSETQ. The junction had 6 bases not matched to a gene; V was cut back by 1 base and J by 5 bases. Written as DNA, the CDR3 is TGCGCCAGCAGCTTGATCGGACAGGGGGAAAACAATGAGCAGTTCTTC. Its translation is CASSLIGQGENNEQFF.

The sample holds many counts of this clonotype. The chain joins TRBV6-5 to TRBJ1-1; unclear D gene. The V end lost 0 bases, the J end lost 1 base, and 9 bases lay between the germline ends. The CDR3 totals 15 residues. Germline CDR1 reads MNHEY; CDR2 reads SVGAGI. Here the CDR3 DNA reads TGTGCCAGCAGTTACTCCCCAACGACGAACACTGAAGCTTTCTTT. Translated, it gives CASSYSPTTNTEAFF.

This clonotype was seen ten or more times. This chain uses TRBV7-8 with TRBJ2-2; 8 nucleotides match TRBD1. The CDR3 is 14 amino acids. From germline, CDR1 is SGHVS and CDR2 FQNEAQ. Germline trimming cut 2 bases from V and 6 bases from J; bases unmatched to any gene: 2. DNA of the CDR3: TGTGCCAGCAGCTTAAGACAGGGGTCCGGGGAGCTGTTTTTT. It is translated as CASSLRQGSGELFF. The variable domain in full, completed from reference TRBV7-8 and TRBJ2-2, reads GAGVSQSPRYKVAKRGQDVALRCDPISGHVSLFWYQQALGQGPEFLTYFQNEAQLDKSGLPSDRFFAERPEGSVSTLKIQRTQQEDSAVYLCASSLRQGSGELFFGEGSRLTVL.

This clonotype was seen many times. The chain is built from TRBV7-9 and TRBJ2-3, with TRBD2 matching 12 bases. CDR1 and CDR2 (germline): SEHNR, FQNEAQ (reference sequence). V lost 5 bases to trimming and J lost 0 bases; unmatched junction nucleotides: 3. The CDR3 is 16 amino acids. The CDR3 here is CASSRGLAGSTDTQYF. Written as DNA, the CDR3 is TGTGCCAGCAGCCGCGGACTAGCGGGAAGCACAGATACGCAGTATTTT.